This T cell receptor beta chain was observed in a study of CD8+ T cells in alopecia areata. About the research overall: Treated patients swallowed 5 to 10 mg of oral tofacitinib twice daily. Regarding the study as a whole: Lesional scalp, especially alopecia totalis/universalis, showed higher clonality than normal scalp.

V was pared by 3 bases and J by 5 bases, with 9 bases of the junction left unmatched. The CDR3 covers 14 residues. Germline CDR1 reads GTSNPN; CDR2 reads SVGIG (reference sequence). Of note for this clone: Its antigen is not identified.

As the sequencing template, cDNA was produced by extracting RNA and reverse transcribing it. Profiling relied on immunoSEQ multiplex PCR, and the TCRdb table lists in-frame clones only, not all of them. Seen here are approximately 100,000 clones, 35% to 45% observed once, and the top ten hold under 0.9%. Lesional scalp punch biopsies and peripheral blood were collected from alopecia areata patients. The genes are TRBV30 and TRBJ1-2; 7 bases line up with TRBD1. The sample taken for sequencing was CD4+ T cells sorted from blood. The clonotype comes from a human donor with alopecia areata. CDR3 coding DNA: TGTGCCTGGAGAGTCCACGGGACAGATTATGGCTACACCTTC. Translated: CAWRVHGTDYGYTF.